This T cell receptor (beta chain) appears in the sequencing data of a study of blood T cell repertoires in COVID-19. Study-wide background: Sites in the United States, Italy and Spain provided acute and convalescent COVID-19 samples. PBMCs, B-cell-depleted T cells, or T cells provided the cDNA or gDNA that made up the material.

Source study methods: Cell counts per sample came from amplifying reference gene primers. Method: immunoSEQ multiplex PCR; TCRdb's copy keeps in-frame clones and lacks some. V, J and clone size were drawn from that table, and D and trimming were deduced from the DNA. The sample yields about 32,000 clones, about nine tenths seen once. The CDR3 runs to 16 residues. Looked up from germline, CDR1 is SGHRS and CDR2 is YFSETQ. V lost 2 bases to trimming and J lost 5 bases; unmatched junction nucleotides: 8. The sample comprised peripheral blood. This clonotype was sampled from a man aged 60 to 75 with acute or convalescent COVID-19. V is TRBV5-1 and J is TRBJ1-1; TRBD1 aligns across 11 bases. The CDR3 loop is CASSFSSGTGGTEAFF. CDR3 nucleotide sequence: TGCGCCAGCAGCTTTTCCTCCGGGACAGGGGGGACTGAAGCTTTCTTT.